This TCR beta chain was found in a study of T-cell reconstitution after alpha-beta-depleted transplantation in children. It was with unique molecular identifiers that the TCRbeta library was prepared. TCRdb re-derived calls from the PCR reads in MiXCR, one entry per CDR3 protein. The sample consists of hundreds of thousands of distinct CDR3 sequences, around 15% of them appearing once. Many counts were recorded for this clonotype. This CDR3 has 15 amino acids. The V and J ends lost 7 bases and 1 base, in that order; junction bases with no gene match: 8. The germline V gene encodes CDR1 SGHVS and CDR2 FNYEAQ.

The starting material was PBMCs, mostly from graft donor cells, obtained 360 days after TCRalphabeta/CD19-depleted stem cell transplant. The chain combines TRBV7-6 with TRBJ1-1, with TRBD1 matching over 8 bases. This sequence originates from a male patient younger than 18 who had a stem cell transplant for acute lymphoblastic leukemia, so the T cells may come from the graft donor. CDR3 in DNA: TGTGCCAGCAAAGGACACGGGACAGGGAACACTGAAGCTTTCTTT. Protein product: CASKGHGTGNTEAFF.